This TCR beta chain was recorded in a study of CD8+ T cells in alopecia areata. Study as a whole: Treated patients took oral tofacitinib at 5 to 10 mg twice daily. Study conclusions and caveats: Within the top 100, expanded CD8+ clones significantly decreased with tofacitinib, as did scalp clonality.

Following RNA extraction, reverse transcription yielded cDNA that acted as the sequencing template. Data came from immunoSEQ multiplex PCR; TCRdb stores just in-frame clones and leaves some out. In the table there are 180,000 or so clones, about 53% of which are singletons. The V end was cut by 7 bases, the J end by 2 bases, with 6 bases between. This CDR3 comprises 12 residues. Germline V gene data show CDR1 as SQVTM and CDR2 as ANQGSEA. This clone has just a few counts. Its target is unknown. Sample treatment: oral pan-JAK inhibitor, 5-10 mg twice daily. The chain carries TRBV29-1 and TRBJ2-6, with no clear D. This receptor was obtained from a human donor with alopecia areata. Sequencing was performed on CD8+ T cells sorted from blood, taken at week 24, from a patient treated with tofacitinib. The CDR3 region is CSGLTGANVLTF. The CDR3 coding sequence is TGCAGCGGGTTGACTGGGGCCAACGTCCTGACTTTC.